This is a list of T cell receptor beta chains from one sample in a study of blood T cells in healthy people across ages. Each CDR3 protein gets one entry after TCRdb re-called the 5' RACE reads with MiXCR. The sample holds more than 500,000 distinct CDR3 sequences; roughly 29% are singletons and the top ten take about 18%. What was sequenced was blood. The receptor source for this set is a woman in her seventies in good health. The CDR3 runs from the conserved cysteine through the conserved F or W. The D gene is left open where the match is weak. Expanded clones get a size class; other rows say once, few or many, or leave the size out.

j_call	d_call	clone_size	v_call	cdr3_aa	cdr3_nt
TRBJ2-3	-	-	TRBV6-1	CASSETGPTDTQYF	TGTGCCAGCAGTGAAACAGGGCCCACAGATACGCAGTATTTT
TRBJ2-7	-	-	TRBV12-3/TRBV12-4	CASGPGPSYEQYF	TGTGCCAGCGGACCGGGACCTAGCTACGAGCAGTACTTC
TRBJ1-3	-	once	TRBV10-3	CASQEPGNTIYF	TGTGCCTCCCAGGAGCCTGGAAACACCATATATTTT
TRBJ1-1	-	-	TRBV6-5	CASSYQENTEAFF	TGTGCCAGCAGTTACCAGGAGAACACTGAAGCTTTCTTT
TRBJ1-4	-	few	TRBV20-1	CSARNVGGPEKLFF	TGCAGTGCTAGAAACGTGGGGGGGCCTGAAAAACTGTTTTTT
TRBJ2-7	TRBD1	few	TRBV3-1	CASSQRTGDEQYF	TGTGCCAGCAGCCAACGGACAGGGGACGAGCAGTACTTC
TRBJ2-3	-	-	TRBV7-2	CASSPSSDSTDTQYF	TGTGCCAGCAGCCCATCGTCGGACTCCACAGATACGCAGTATTTT
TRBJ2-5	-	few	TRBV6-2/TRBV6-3	CASSMGGGLETQYF	TGTGCCAGCAGCATGGGGGGCGGTCTGGAGACCCAGTACTTC
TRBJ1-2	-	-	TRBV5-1	CASRRDTLAYGYTF	TGCGCCAGCCGACGGGACACCTTAGCCTATGGCTACACCTTC
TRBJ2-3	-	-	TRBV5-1	CASSFRRAGAKTSTDTQYF	TGCGCCAGCAGCTTCAGGCGGGCGGGTGCAAAAACTAGCACAGATACGCAGTATTTT
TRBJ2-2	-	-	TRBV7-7	CASGPLRGTGELFF	TGTGCCAGCGGTCCCCTCCGGGGGACCGGGGAGCTGTTTTTT
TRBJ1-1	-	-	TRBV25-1	CASSEAGMATEAFF	TGTGCCAGCAGTGAGGCAGGAATGGCCACTGAAGCTTTCTTT
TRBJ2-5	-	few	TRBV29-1	CSVAWSGGETQYF	TGCAGCGTGGCCTGGAGTGGCGGAGAGACCCAGTACTTC
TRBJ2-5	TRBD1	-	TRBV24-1	CATSDTGGKQETQYF	TGTGCCACCAGTGATACAGGGGGCAAACAAGAGACCCAGTACTTC
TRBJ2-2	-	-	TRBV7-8	CASSLWASSDTGELFF	TGTGCCAGCAGCTTGTGGGCTAGCAGCGACACCGGGGAGCTGTTTTTT
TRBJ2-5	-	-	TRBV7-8	CASSLGGAPSGAQYF	TGTGCCAGCAGCTTGGGCGGGGCCCCTTCAGGGGCCCAGTACTTC
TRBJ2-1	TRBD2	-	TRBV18	CASPRTSGGRSHEQFF	TGTGCCAGCCCACGGACTAGCGGGGGCCGATCCCATGAGCAGTTCTTC
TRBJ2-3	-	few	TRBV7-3	CASSPRPWRGMPDTQYF	TGCGCCAGCAGCCCTCGGCCCTGGCGGGGTATGCCAGATACGCAGTATTTT
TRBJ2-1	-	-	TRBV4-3	CASSQDLGVGNEQFF	TGCGCCAGCAGCCAAGATTTAGGGGTAGGGAATGAGCAGTTCTTC
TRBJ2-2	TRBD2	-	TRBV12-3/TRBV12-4	CASRPTSGLAGGLAGELFF	TGTGCCAGCAGACCTACCTCTGGACTAGCGGGGGGGTTGGCCGGGGAGCTGTTTTTT
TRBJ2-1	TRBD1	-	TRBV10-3	CAISGRQGDEQFF	TGTGCCATCAGTGGAAGACAGGGGGATGAGCAGTTCTTC
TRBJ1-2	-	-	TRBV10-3	CAISEFQGRGYTF	TGTGCCATCAGTGAGTTCCAGGGACGAGGCTACACCTTC
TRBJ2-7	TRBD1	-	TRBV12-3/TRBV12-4	CASSYRTGGNEQYF	TGTGCCAGCAGTTACCGGACAGGGGGCAACGAGCAGTACTTC
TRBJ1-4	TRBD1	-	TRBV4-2	CASSQGGTGTNEKLFF	TGTGCCAGCAGCCAAGGCGGGACAGGAACTAATGAAAAACTGTTTTTT
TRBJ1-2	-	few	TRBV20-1	CSARGEEGNYNYGYTF	TGCAGTGCTAGAGGCGAGGAAGGGAACTATAACTATGGCTACACCTTC
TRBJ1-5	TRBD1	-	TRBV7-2	CASSLGQGKNQPQHF	TGTGCCAGCAGCTTAGGACAGGGAAAGAATCAGCCCCAGCATTTT
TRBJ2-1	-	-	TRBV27	CASSRTGTREDEQFF	TGTGCCAGCAGCCGAACCGGGACGAGAGAGGATGAGCAGTTCTTC
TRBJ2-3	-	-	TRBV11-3	CATGAGYTDTQYF	TGTGCCACTGGGGCGGGGTACACAGATACGCAGTATTTT
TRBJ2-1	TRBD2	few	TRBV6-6	CASSSLVAGNNEQFF	TGTGCCAGCAGTTCTTTGGTAGCGGGGAACAATGAGCAGTTCTTC
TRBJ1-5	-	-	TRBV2	CASRAYSSNQPQHF	TGTGCCAGCAGAGCGTACAGTAGCAATCAGCCCCAGCATTTT
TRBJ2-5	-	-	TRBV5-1	CASRDELPTQETQYF	TGCGCCAGCAGGGATGAGCTTCCAACCCAAGAGACCCAGTACTTC
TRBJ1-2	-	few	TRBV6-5	CASSYSFRAYGYTF	TGTGCCAGCAGTTACTCCTTCAGAGCCTATGGCTACACCTTC
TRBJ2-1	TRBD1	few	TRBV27	CASSLWTGVNEQFF	TGTGCCAGCAGTTTATGGACAGGGGTCAATGAGCAGTTCTTC
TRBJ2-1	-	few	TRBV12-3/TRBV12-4	CASSLFGTGYNEQFF	TGTGCCAGCAGTTTATTTGGGACGGGTTACAATGAGCAGTTCTTC
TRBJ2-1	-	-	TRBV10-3	CAISDPGDSLYNEQFF	TGTGCCATCAGTGACCCCGGGGATTCCCTCTACAATGAGCAGTTCTTC
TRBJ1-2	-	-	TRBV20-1	CSARVEVYGYTF	TGCAGTGCTAGAGTAGAGGTGTATGGCTACACCTTC